This T cell receptor (beta chain) was captured by sequencing in a study of beta chain features in type 1 diabetes. The entirety of the isolated RNA underwent reverse transcription, so expressed TCRB transcripts were sequenced. Roughly 3.6 million reads on average were seen across naive, central memory and regulatory T cell samples. TCRdb's copy holds only in-frame clones and misses some; the assay was immunoSEQ multiplex PCR. The table has approximately 600,000 clones, roughly 12% seen once. V lost 2 bases and J 2 bases, leaving 17 bases between the germline ends. This CDR3 is 17 amino acids long. Germline CDR1 is SGHRS and CDR2 is YFSETQ. This clone was recorded a few times. The antigen is unknown. Broader study findings: A pattern of fewer insertions and more deletions at VDJ junctions was seen in type 1 diabetes patients. A greater similarity of naive, central memory and Treg TCRB repertoires was seen among patients than among healthy donors. Shortening that was moderate but significant affected the TCRB CDR3s of Type 1 diabetes patients in all four CD4+ subsets. Researchers cautioned that cDNA sequencing could over-represent cells with high TCR expression.

This receptor was taken from a man younger than 45 with type 1 diabetes. V is TRBV5-1 and J is TRBJ2-1, with D possibly matching TRBD1 (6 bases). Sequenced input: naive CD4+ T cells from blood. CDR3 sequence (DNA): TGCGCCAGCAGCTTAAGCTTCACAGGGTCTGCCTACAATGAGCAGTTCTTC. Its protein is CASSLSFTGSAYNEQFF.